The sequence of this TCR beta chain was determined in a study of vaccination and CD4 T cells after COVID-19. This clonotype occurred a few times. The antigen remains undetermined. Germline loops: CDR1 MNHEY, CDR2 SVGAGI. The CDR3 extends over 16 amino acids. J lost 2 bases, V lost 0 bases, and 1 base had no gene match. Cultured CD4+ T cell DNA was sequenced using the Oncomine TCR Beta short-read assay. In TCRdb, the PCR reads were re-called with MiXCR into one record per CDR3 protein. The sample yields about 21,000 distinct CDR3 sequences, 46% seen once. Specified time point: late sampling 161 to 241 days after vaccination in a few convalescent patients. Treatment indicated: roughly 10-day PBMC culture with coronavirus spike peptide pools or control peptides (ViraFEST assay).

The sample here was CD4+ T cells from blood, cultured in vitro, taken about 7 months after SARS-CoV-2 vaccination. The clonotype comes from a human donor who had recovered from COVID-19. The chain uses TRBV6-5 and TRBJ2-7, with 13 bases aligning to TRBD2. The CDR3 reads CASSYSLAGGPYEQYF. DNA of the CDR3: TGTGCCAGCAGTTACTCACTAGCGGGAGGGCCCTACGAGCAGTACTTC.